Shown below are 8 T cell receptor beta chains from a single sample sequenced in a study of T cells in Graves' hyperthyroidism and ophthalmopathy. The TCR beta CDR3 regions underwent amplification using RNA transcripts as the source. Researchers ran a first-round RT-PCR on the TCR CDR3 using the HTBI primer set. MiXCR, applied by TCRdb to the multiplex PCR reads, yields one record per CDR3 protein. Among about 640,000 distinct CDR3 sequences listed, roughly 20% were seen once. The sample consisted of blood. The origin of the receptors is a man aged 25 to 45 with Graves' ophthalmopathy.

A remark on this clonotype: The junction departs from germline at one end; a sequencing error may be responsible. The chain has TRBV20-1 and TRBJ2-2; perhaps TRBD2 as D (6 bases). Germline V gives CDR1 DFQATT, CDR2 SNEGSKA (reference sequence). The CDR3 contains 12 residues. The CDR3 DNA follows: TGCAGTGCTATGAAGAACACCGGGGGGCTGTTTTTT. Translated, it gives CSAMKNTGGLFF.

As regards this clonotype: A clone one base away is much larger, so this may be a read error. The CDR3 reads CASSLRRGINTEAFF. DNA for the CDR3: TGTGCCAGCAGCTTAAGGCGGGGGATTAACACTGAAGCTTTCTTT. This chain links TRBV11-2 with TRBJ1-1, with D perhaps matching TRBD1 (5 bases). Germline V gene data show CDR1 as SGHAT and CDR2 as FQNNGV. V lost 2 bases to trimming and J lost 2 bases, with 12 bases between them. The length of the CDR3 is 15 residues.

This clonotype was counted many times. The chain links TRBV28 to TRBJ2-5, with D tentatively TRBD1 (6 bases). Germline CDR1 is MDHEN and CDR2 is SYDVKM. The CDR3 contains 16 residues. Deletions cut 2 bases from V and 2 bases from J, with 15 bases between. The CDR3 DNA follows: TGTGCCAGCAGTTTAGGCAGGGGAAGCCTTCAAGAGACCCAGTACTTC. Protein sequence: CASSLGRGSLQETQYF.

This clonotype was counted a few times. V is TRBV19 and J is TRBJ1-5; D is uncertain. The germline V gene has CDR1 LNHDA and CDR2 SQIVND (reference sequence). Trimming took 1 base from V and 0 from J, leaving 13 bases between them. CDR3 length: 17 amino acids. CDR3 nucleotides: TGTGCCAGTAGTATAGGCTCGTCGCGGGGTAGCAATCAGCCCCAGCATTTT. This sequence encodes CASSIGSSRGSNQPQHF.

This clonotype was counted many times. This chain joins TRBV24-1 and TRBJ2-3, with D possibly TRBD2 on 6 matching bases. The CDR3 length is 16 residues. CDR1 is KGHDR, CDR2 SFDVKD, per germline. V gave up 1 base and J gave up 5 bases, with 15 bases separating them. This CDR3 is CATSDLPGGGGDTQYF. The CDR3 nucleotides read TGTGCCACCAGTGATTTACCCGGGGGAGGTGGAGATACGCAGTATTTT.

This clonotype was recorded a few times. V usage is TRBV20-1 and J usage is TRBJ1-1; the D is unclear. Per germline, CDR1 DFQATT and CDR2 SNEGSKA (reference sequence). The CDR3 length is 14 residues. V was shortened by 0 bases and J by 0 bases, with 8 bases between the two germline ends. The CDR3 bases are TGCAGTGCTAGAGACGGAAACATGAACACTGAAGCTTTCTTT. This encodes CSARDGNMNTEAFF.

The CDR3 reads CASSAGLAVTEQYF. CDR3 nucleotide sequence: TGTGCCAGTAGTGCGGGACTAGCGGTTACGGAGCAGTACTTC. The chain couples TRBV19 to TRBJ2-7; TRBD2 matches 11 bases. The junction had 7 bases not matched to a gene; V was cut back by 5 bases and J by 7 bases. The CDR3 contains 14 residues. CDR1 LNHDA and CDR2 SQIVND come from the germline V gene (reference sequence). Supplemented by reference TRBV19 and TRBJ2-7, the full variable domain reads DGGITQSPKYLFRKEGQNVTLSCEQNLNHDAMYWYRQDPGQGLRLIYYSQIVNDFQKGDIAEGYSVSREKKESFPLTVTSAQKNPTAFYLCASSAGLAVTEQYFGPGTRLTVT.

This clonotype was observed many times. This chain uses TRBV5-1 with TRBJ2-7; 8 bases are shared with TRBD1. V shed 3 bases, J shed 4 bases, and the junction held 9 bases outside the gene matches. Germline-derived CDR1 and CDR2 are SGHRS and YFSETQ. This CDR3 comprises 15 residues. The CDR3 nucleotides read TGCGCCAGCAGCTCTGGGGACAGGCTTTATTACGAGCAGTACTTC. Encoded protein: CASSSGDRLYYEQYF.